A single sample gave rise to the 30 T cell receptor beta chains below, sequenced in a study of HIV-infected patients and healthy controls. In TCRdb, the 5' RACE reads were re-called with MiXCR into one record per CDR3 protein. The sample lists around 67,000 distinct CDR3 sequences; roughly a sixth were seen once. Sequencing used CD4+ T cells from blood. Receptors were obtained from a human donor in good health.

The chain joins TRBV7-2 to TRBJ2-5; D may match TRBD1 or TRBD2 (5 bases each). V was shortened by 5 bases and J by 2 bases, with 9 bases between the two germline ends. The length of the CDR3 is 13 residues. In germline, CDR1 is SGHTA, CDR2 FQGNSA. CDR3 sequence: CASSRGTQETQYF. The CDR3 bases are TGTGCCAGCAGCCGAGGGACGCAAGAGACCCAGTACTTC.

This clonotype appeared many times. This sequence joins TRBV21-1 and TRBJ2-7. TRBV21-1 constitutes a pseudogene. The CDR3 has 12 amino acids. DNA of the CDR3: TGTGCCAGCAGCAAATTTTTACTATCGCAGTACTTC. It is translated as CASSKFLLSQYF.

This clonotype occurred a few times. The genes are TRBV14 and TRBJ1-2, with unresolved D. The CDR3 has 13 residues. CDR1 and CDR2 from the germline V gene are SGHDN and FVKESK. V lost 3 bases and J 4 bases, leaving 9 bases between the germline ends. Here the CDR3 reads CASSHVRSYGYTF. The DNA for the CDR3 is TGTGCCAGCAGCCATGTTCGCAGCTATGGCTACACCTTC.

This clonotype was picked up a small number of times. The rearrangement joins TRBV20-1 to TRBJ1-3; D gene uncertain. The length of the CDR3 is 12 residues. Germline CDR1 and CDR2: DFQATT and SNEGSKA (reference sequence). Trimming removed 6 bases at V and 2 bases at J, with 8 bases between. The CDR3 loop is CSAPSPGNTIYF. The CDR3, as DNA: TGCAGTGCCCCCTCCCCTGGAAACACCATATATTTT.

The chain joins TRBV20-1 to TRBJ2-3; unclear D gene. Germline V lookup: CDR1 DFQATT, CDR2 SNEGSKA (reference sequence). Trimming removed 6 bases at V and 5 bases at J, with 9 bases between. CDR3 length equals 11 residues. CDR3 sequence (DNA): TGCAGTGCCAACACTGGAGATACGCAGTATTTT. Amino acids: CSANTGDTQYF.

The V call is TRBV6-2 or TRBV6-3, the J call TRBJ2-7, with D unclear. This CDR3 spans 14 amino acids. V shed 2 bases and J shed 3 bases, with 11 bases lying between them. Germline V gene lookup returns CDR1 MNHEY and CDR2 SVGEGT. CDR3 nucleotides: TGTGCCAGCAGTTACGGGCAGTCCCGCTACGAGCAGTACTTC. This encodes CASSYGQSRYEQYF.

This clonotype occurred a few times. The genes are TRBV9 and TRBJ1-5; D possibly corresponds to TRBD1 (6 bases). CDR1 is SGDLS, CDR2 YYNGEE, per germline. This CDR3 has 15 residues. V was clipped by 1 base and J by 3 bases, with 11 bases between them. Written as DNA, the CDR3 is TGTGCCAGCAGCGTATCAGGGGAAGACAATCAGCCCCAGCATTTT. This codes for CASSVSGEDNQPQHF.

The chain couples TRBV19 to TRBJ2-2; D is unclear. Trimming cost V 3 bases and J 4 bases, with 12 bases left between them. Germline V lookup: CDR1 LNHDA, CDR2 SQIVND (reference sequence). The CDR3 covers 15 residues. CDR3 coding DNA: TGTGCCAGTAGTATTGGTAGGCGTTTCACCGGGGAGCTGTTTTTT. It specifies CASSIGRRFTGELFF.

This clonotype was observed a few times. The chain employs TRBV20-1 and TRBJ2-1; TRBD2 aligns across 14 bases. Trimming at V came to 3 bases and at J to 5 bases, leaving 9 bases not matched to a gene. There are 17 residues in the CDR3. Germline V gene data show CDR1 as DFQATT and CDR2 as SNEGSKA (reference sequence). CDR3 nucleotide sequence: TGCAGTGCTAGGTTGCGACTAGCGGGAGGGCTAGACAATGAGCAGTTCTTC. It yields the protein CSARLRLAGGLDNEQFF.

The rearrangement joins TRBV20-1 to TRBJ2-5, with 15 bases fitting TRBD2. The V gene's germline CDR1 is DFQATT and CDR2 SNEGSKA (reference sequence). V dropped 6 bases and J dropped 2; count of bases not matched to a gene: 19. The CDR3 covers 20 residues. The chain's CDR3 is CSARSKGLAGGATYQETQYF. The CDR3 DNA follows: TGCAGTGCGAGAAGTAAGGGACTAGCGGGAGGCGCGACTTATCAAGAGACCCAGTACTTC.

This clonotype was observed a few times. The chain links TRBV4-3 to TRBJ1-5; D is possibly TRBD1 (6 bases). Trimming removed 4 bases at V and 5 bases at J, with 9 bases between. This CDR3 is built from 13 residues. The germline gives CDR1 LGHNA, CDR2 YSLEER. CDR3 region: CASSRNRDQPQHF. In DNA, the CDR3 is TGCGCCAGCAGCCGAAACAGGGATCAGCCCCAGCATTTT.

The chain has TRBV12-3 or TRBV12-4 and TRBJ1-6; D is unresolved. This CDR3 spans 13 amino acids. V was shortened by 6 bases and J by 7 bases, with 10 bases between the two germline ends. CDR3 in amino acids: CASRETWNSPLHF. The CDR3 coding sequence is TGTGCCAGCAGGGAGACGTGGAATTCACCCCTCCACTTT.

The rearrangement uses TRBV7-2 and TRBJ1-2; a possible D gene is TRBD1 (5 bases). The CDR3 consists of 14 residues. Germline V gene lookup returns CDR1 SGHTA and CDR2 FQGNSA. V gave up 2 bases and J gave up 5 bases, with 12 bases separating them. The CDR3 DNA follows: TGTGCCAGCAGCTTAACGCGAGGGGAATATGGCTACACCTTC. Translating gives CASSLTRGEYGYTF. Full variable domain (remainder filled in from reference TRBV7-2 and TRBJ1-2): GAGVSQSPSNKVTEKGKDVELRCDPISGHTALYWYRQSLGQGLEFLIYFQGNSAPDKSGLPSDRFSAERTGGSVSTLTIQRTQQEDSAVYLCASSLTRGEYGYTFGSGTRLTVV.

V is TRBV14 and J is TRBJ2-7; 8 bases agree with TRBD1. V was clipped by 0 bases and J by 6 bases; unmatched bases: 10. The CDR3 length is 16 residues. The V gene's germline CDR1 is SGHDN and CDR2 FVKESK. The CDR3 loop reads CASSQDLMDRVGEQYF. The CDR3 DNA is TGTGCCAGCAGCCAAGATCTGATGGACAGGGTGGGCGAGCAGTACTTC. The full variable domain, its missing parts supplied by reference TRBV14 and TRBJ2-7, is EAGVTQFPSHSVIEKGQTVTLRCDPISGHDNLYWYRRVMGKEIKFLLHFVKESKQDESGMPNNRFLAERTGGTYSTLKVQPAELEDSGVYFCASSQDLMDRVGEQYFGPGTRLTVT.

This sequence joins TRBV20-1 and TRBJ1-5; D remains ambiguous. Germline V CDR1 and CDR2: DFQATT, SNEGSKA (reference sequence). The V end lost 1 base, the J end lost 0 bases, and 10 bases lay between the germline ends. The CDR3 length is 15 residues. CDR3 loop: CSARAGYSSNQPQHF. The CDR3 DNA sequence: TGCAGTGCTAGAGCGGGGTACAGTAGCAATCAGCCCCAGCATTTT.

The chain joins TRBV5-1 to TRBJ1-1; 8 bases match TRBD1. This CDR3 contains 14 residues. V dropped 4 bases and J dropped 0; count of bases not matched to a gene: 2. Per the germline V gene, CDR1 is SGHRS and CDR2 is YFSETQ. The CDR3 loop is CASSMTGVNTEAFF. For the CDR3, the DNA is TGCGCCAGCAGCATGACAGGGGTGAACACTGAAGCTTTCTTT. Variable domain in full (rest from reference TRBV5-1 and TRBJ1-1): KAGVTQTPRYLIKTRGQQVTLSCSPISGHRSVSWYQQTPGQGLQFLFEYFSETQRNKGNFPGRFSGRQFSNSRSEMNVSTLELGDSALYLCASSMTGVNTEAFFGQGTRLTVV.

V gene TRBV7-2 combines with J gene TRBJ1-5; the D is unclear. From germline, CDR1 is SGHTA and CDR2 FQGNSA. The V end was cut by 4 bases, the J end by 2 bases, with 12 bases between. This CDR3 has 15 residues. The CDR3 coding sequence is TGTGCCAGCAGCTCCCAGCCAACGGGCAATCAGCCCCAGCATTTT. Its protein product is CASSSQPTGNQPQHF.

In its sample, this clonotype was seen a few times. The chain carries TRBV20-1 and TRBJ2-3; 7 positions agree with TRBD1. Germline CDR1 is DFQATT and CDR2 is SNEGSKA (reference sequence). This CDR3 region has 14 residues. With 0 bases clipped from V and 7 bases from J, the junction kept 7 bases outside the gene matches. The CDR3 region is CSARDRGQINTQYF. In nucleotides, the CDR3 is TGCAGTGCTAGAGATCGGGGACAGATAAATACGCAGTATTTT.

V usage is TRBV10-3 and J usage is TRBJ2-3; 10 bases fit TRBD2. The CDR3 sequence is 15 residues long. Germline V lookup: CDR1 ENHRY, CDR2 SYGVKD. Germline trimming cut 10 bases from V and 4 bases from J; bases unmatched to any gene: 11. The CDR3 protein is CATAEVAGGADTQYF. The DNA for the CDR3 is TGTGCCACCGCGGAGGTAGCGGGAGGCGCAGATACGCAGTATTTT.

This clonotype has a single count. This rearrangement joins TRBV2 to TRBJ2-2; 7 bases match TRBD1. This CDR3 has 13 amino acids. Trimming removed 6 bases from V and 4 bases from J; junction bases left unmatched: 2. Looked up from germline, CDR1 is SNHLY and CDR2 is FYNNEI. CDR3 in DNA: TGTGCCAGCAGGCCAGGGGGCACCGGGGAGCTGTTTTTT. It is translated as CASRPGGTGELFF.

This chain connects TRBV5-1 to TRBJ2-3; no firm D call. Germline-derived CDR1 and CDR2 are SGHRS and YFSETQ. Trimming pared 0 bases from V and 0 bases from J, leaving 8 bases between. The length of the CDR3 is 15 residues. The CDR3 DNA reads TGCGCCAGCAGCTTGGGTCGGCAAAGCACAGATACGCAGTATTTT. It is translated as CASSLGRQSTDTQYF.

This clonotype was recorded many times. V usage is TRBV2 and J usage is TRBJ1-1; D gene uncertain. V was clipped by 9 bases and J by 10 bases, with 12 bases between them. The CDR3 length is 10 residues. Looked up from germline, CDR1 is SNHLY and CDR2 is FYNNEI. CDR3 coding DNA: TGTGCCAGTCAGGACTCGGCAGCTTTCTTT. This sequence encodes CASQDSAAFF.

The sample holds many counts of this clonotype. This chain connects TRBV18 to TRBJ2-5; 8 nucleotides match TRBD2. This CDR3 comprises 15 residues. The ends lost 3 bases at V and 3 bases at J; junction bases unmatched: 6. The V gene's germline CDR1 is KGHSH and CDR2 LQKENI. The CDR3 DNA is TGTGCCAGCTCACCGATTAGCGGGAATGAAGAGACCCAGTACTTC. It codes for CASSPISGNEETQYF.

There are many counts of this clonotype. The chain combines TRBV24-1 with TRBJ2-3, with D unclear. The CDR3 covers 14 residues. With 1 base removed from V and 4 bases from J, the gap between germline ends came to 8 bases. The germline V gene has CDR1 KGHDR and CDR2 SFDVKD. CDR3 bases: TGTGCCACCAGTGATTTTCCCAGCCCAGATACGCAGTATTTT. Its protein is CATSDFPSPDTQYF.

The rearrangement uses TRBV10-3 and TRBJ1-6; tentative D call: TRBD1 (6 bases). In germline, CDR1 is ENHRY, CDR2 SYGVKD. This CDR3 region has 14 residues. V lost 3 bases, J lost 11 bases, and 14 bases lay in between. The CDR3 DNA follows: TGTGCCATCAGTGACAGGGGCGGGGGGCCACCCCTCCACTTT. Translating gives CAISDRGGGPPLHF.

J is TRBJ1-2 and V is TRBV13; 7 bases are shared with TRBD1. Germline V gene lookup returns CDR1 PRHDT and CDR2 FYEKMQ (reference sequence). This CDR3 contains 14 residues. J gave up 0 bases and V 5 bases, and 3 bases lay outside the gene matches. CDR3 in DNA: TGTGCCAGCAGCCGTACAGGGGCTAACTATGGCTACACCTTC. Residues: CASSRTGANYGYTF.

This clonotype turned up a few times. The chain recombines TRBV7-9 with TRBJ2-7, with unresolved D. Germline CDR1 reads SEHNR; CDR2 reads FQNEAQ (reference sequence). The V end was cut by 5 bases, the J end by 4 bases, with 9 bases between. The CDR3 contains 12 residues. The CDR3 loop is CASSLLMYEQYF. The CDR3 region has the DNA TGTGCCAGCAGCCTTCTGATGTACGAGCAGTACTTC. Complete variable domain (other parts from reference TRBV7-9 and TRBJ2-7): DTGVSQNPRHKITKRGQNVTFRCDPISEHNRLYWYRQTLGQGPEFLTYFQNEAQLEKSRLLSDRFSAERPKGSFSTLEIQRTEQGDSAMYLCASSLLMYEQYFGPGTRLTVT.

This chain connects TRBV7-8 to TRBJ2-7; maybe TRBD1 (5 bases). There are 13 residues in the CDR3. Germline CDR1 SGHVS, CDR2 FQNEAQ. V lost 4 bases and J lost 6, with 13 bases in between. In nucleotides, the CDR3 is TGTGCCAGCAGCTCGGTCAGTGGGGCCGAGCAGTACTTC. It yields the protein CASSSVSGAEQYF.

The gene calls are TRBV19 and TRBJ2-1; 10 nucleotides match TRBD2. There are 17 residues in the CDR3. Losses at the gene ends were 1 base for V and 2 bases for J; bases not matched to a gene: 5. CDR1 is LNHDA and CDR2 is SQIVND in the germline V gene (reference sequence). The CDR3 DNA sequence: TGTGCCAGTAGTATAGTAAGCGGGAGGGTAACCTACAATGAGCAGTTCTTC. Protein: CASSIVSGRVTYNEQFF.

The chain couples TRBV4-2 to TRBJ1-1, with D possibly matching TRBD1 (5 bases). V shed 5 bases and J shed 0 bases, with 13 bases lying between them. CDR1 and CDR2 from the germline V gene are LGHNA and YNFKEQ. The CDR3 loop spans 15 amino acids. This CDR3 is CASSSLGRLNTEAFF. In DNA form, the CDR3 reads TGTGCCAGCAGCTCGCTGGGGCGGCTGAACACTGAAGCTTTCTTT.